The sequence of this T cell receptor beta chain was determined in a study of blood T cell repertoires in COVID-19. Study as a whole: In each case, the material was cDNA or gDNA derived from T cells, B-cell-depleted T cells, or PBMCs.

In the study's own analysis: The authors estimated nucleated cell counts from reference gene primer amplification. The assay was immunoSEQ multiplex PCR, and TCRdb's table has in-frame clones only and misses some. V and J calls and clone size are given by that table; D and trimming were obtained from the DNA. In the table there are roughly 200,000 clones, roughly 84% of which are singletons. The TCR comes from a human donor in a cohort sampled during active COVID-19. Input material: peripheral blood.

This chain's CDR3 is CASSHTESYEQYF. DNA for the CDR3: TGCGCCAGCAGCCACACAGAGTCCTACGAGCAGTACTTC. The chain employs TRBV4-1 and TRBJ2-7, with no clear D. CDR3 length equals 13 residues. V was cut by 3 bases and J by 1 base, with 7 bases left in between. Germline CDR1 and CDR2: MGHRA and YSYEKL.